The text below deals with one T cell receptor beta chain. Its antigen is currently not known. The record has no base qualities; no much larger clone is one base away. This entry comes from a study of blood T cell repertoires in COVID-19 (dated by TCRdb to 2020 to 2022). Regarding the study in general: Collaborator samples came from the United States, Italy and Spain and covered acute and convalescent phases of COVID-19. The prospective study material was composed of cDNA or gDNA derived from T cells, B-cell-depleted T cells, or PBMCs. Deeply sampled blood TCRbeta repertoires from subjects exposed to, actively infected with, or recovered from COVID-19 were included in the dataset. The repertoires were made available in a free public database intended to serve as a resource for research on the immune response to SARS-CoV-2. The samples were drawn from two sources: the first 160 participants of the ongoing ImmuneRACE study, and over 1,000 subjects contributed by 6 global collaborators. Sample metadata almost always included a de-identified subject ID, COVID-19 status, age in years and sex. Where available, HLA class I and class II types were taken from metadata supplied by the sample provider and were not determined by assay-based typing. What the research found in general, with its limitations: How much clinical and demographic metadata was included differed by source and by participant, and the metadata was provided uncurated.

The collaborating institutions used their own protocols to collect whole blood in K2EDTA tubes. For TCRbeta analysis, collaborator samples were shipped as frozen whole blood, as isolated PBMCs, or as DNA extracted from either sample type. The CDR1 and CDR2 encoded by the germline V gene (reference sequence) are LNHDA and SQIVND. CDR3 length: 13 amino acids, cysteine to phenylalanine. The read is trimmed to its CDR3 DNA, 39 bases read in frame from base 1. V is shortened by 3 bases, J by 1 base, and the region joining them spans 5 bases. The immunoSEQ Assay, a bias-controlled multiplex PCR, was used to amplify TCRbeta CDR3 regions from genomic DNA. The paper's processing steps were these. The number of nucleated cells in each sample was estimated by amplification of reference gene primers within the assay. Sequence reads were collapsed and filtered to measure the absolute abundance of every unique TCRbeta CDR3 rearrangement. For each sample, productive Simpson clonality was calculated by taking the square root of Simpson's diversity index across productive rearrangements. The table comes from immuneACCESS by way of TCRdb, which keeps in-frame sequences with V and J called. Part of the clones is missing from these tables; in studies checked, under half for an unresolved V gene and the rest for unknown reasons. The V and J calls and clone size come from that table; D and trimming were worked out from the DNA. The sample includes 150,000 or so clones, with around 79% observed a single time. The top ten clones comprise about 1.8% of the sample.

Material for sequencing was peripheral blood. The TCR originated in a man older than 75 with acute or convalescent COVID-19. The chain is assembled from TRBV19 and TRBJ2-3; TRBD2 is a possible D gene, resting on 5 matching bases. The CDR3 amino acid sequence is: CASSISGTDTQYF. The sequence in DNA is TGTGCCAGTAGTATTAGCGGCACAGATACGCAGTATTTT.